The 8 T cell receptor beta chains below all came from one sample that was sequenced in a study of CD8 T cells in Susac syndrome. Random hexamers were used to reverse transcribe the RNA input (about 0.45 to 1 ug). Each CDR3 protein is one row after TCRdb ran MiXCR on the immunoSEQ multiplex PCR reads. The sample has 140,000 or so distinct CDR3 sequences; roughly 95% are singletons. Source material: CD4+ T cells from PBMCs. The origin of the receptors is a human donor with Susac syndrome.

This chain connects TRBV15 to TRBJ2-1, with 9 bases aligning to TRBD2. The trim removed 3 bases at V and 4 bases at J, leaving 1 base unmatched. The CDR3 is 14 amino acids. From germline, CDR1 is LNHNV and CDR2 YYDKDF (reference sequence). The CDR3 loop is CATSRRGGYNEQFF. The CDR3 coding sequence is TGTGCCACCAGCAGGCGGGGGGGGTACAATGAGCAGTTCTTC.

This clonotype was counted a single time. The CDR3 DNA is TGTGCCAGCTCACCACGTGTCCTACAGGGCGCTGAAGCTTTCTTT. The encoded protein is CASSPRVLQGAEAFF. The chain uses TRBV18 and TRBJ1-1; possible D gene TRBD1, 6 bases. Trimming removed 1 base at V and 6 bases at J, with 15 bases between. The CDR3 has 15 amino acids. Germline lookup yields CDR1 KGHSH and CDR2 LQKENI.

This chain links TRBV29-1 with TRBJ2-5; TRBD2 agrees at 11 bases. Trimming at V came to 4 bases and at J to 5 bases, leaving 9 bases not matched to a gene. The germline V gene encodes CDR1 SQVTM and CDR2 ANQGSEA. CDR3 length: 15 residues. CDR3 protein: CSVGGTSGGQETQYF. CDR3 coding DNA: TGCAGCGTTGGCGGGACTAGCGGAGGGCAGGAGACCCAGTACTTC.

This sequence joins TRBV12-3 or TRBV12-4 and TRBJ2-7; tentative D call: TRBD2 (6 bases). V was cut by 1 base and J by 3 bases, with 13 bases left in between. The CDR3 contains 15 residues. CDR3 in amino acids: CASSLGGDKNYEQYF. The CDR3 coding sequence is TGTGCCAGCAGTTTAGGGGGGGATAAGAACTACGAGCAGTACTTC.

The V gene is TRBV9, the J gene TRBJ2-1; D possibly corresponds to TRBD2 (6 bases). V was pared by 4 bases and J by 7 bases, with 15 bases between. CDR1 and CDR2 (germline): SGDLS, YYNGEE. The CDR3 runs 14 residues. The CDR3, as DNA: TGTGCCAGCAGCCCACGACTAGTCAGAAATGAGCAGTTCTTC. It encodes CASSPRLVRNEQFF.

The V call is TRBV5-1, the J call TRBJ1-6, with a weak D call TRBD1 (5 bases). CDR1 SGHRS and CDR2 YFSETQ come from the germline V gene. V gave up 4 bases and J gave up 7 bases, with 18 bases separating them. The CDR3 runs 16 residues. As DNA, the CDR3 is TGCGCCAGCAGCCCAACACCGGGGACGGTGAATTCACCCCTCCACTTT. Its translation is CASSPTPGTVNSPLHF.

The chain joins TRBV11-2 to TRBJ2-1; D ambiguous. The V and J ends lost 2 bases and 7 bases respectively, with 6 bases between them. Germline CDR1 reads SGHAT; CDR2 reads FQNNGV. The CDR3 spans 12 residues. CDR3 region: CASSLPLNEQFF. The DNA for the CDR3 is TGTGCCAGCAGCTTACCACTAAATGAGCAGTTCTTC.

The CDR3: CASRIRTVNTEAFF. Here the CDR3 DNA reads TGTGCCAGCAGAATTAGGACGGTGAACACTGAAGCTTTCTTT. V and J are TRBV27 and TRBJ1-1; D unclear. CDR1 MNHEY and CDR2 SMNVEV come from the germline V gene (reference sequence). V lost 6 bases and J lost 0, with 11 bases in between. This CDR3 has 14 amino acids.